These 30 T cell receptor beta chains share one sample of origin, sequenced in a study of blood T cell repertoires in COVID-19. Method: immunoSEQ multiplex PCR; TCRdb's copy keeps in-frame clones and lacks some. Found here are roughly 190,000 clones, 82% of them singletons; the top ten hold 7.8%. Material: peripheral blood. Receptor source: a woman aged 60-75 years with COVID-19, enrolled during active disease.

The chain has TRBV7-2 and TRBJ1-2; D is unresolved. Germline-derived CDR1 and CDR2 are SGHTA and FQGNSA. This CDR3 spans 14 amino acids. The V end was cut by 5 bases, the J end by 5 bases, with 15 bases between. Written as DNA, the CDR3 is TGTGCCAGCAGCCCCGGACTTAGCCCGTATGGCTACACCTTC. Its translation is CASSPGLSPYGYTF.

The chain has TRBV15 and TRBJ1-5; D call uncertain. This CDR3 is 12 amino acids long. Germline CDR1 is LNHNV and CDR2 is YYDKDF (reference sequence). V was cut by 5 bases and J by 3 bases, with 5 bases left in between. The CDR3 DNA sequence: TGTGCCACCAGCGGGCCCAATCAGCCCCAGCATTTT. Protein product: CATSGPNQPQHF.

The chain has TRBV1 and TRBJ2-5; the DNA was not compared with TRBD1, the D call given in the table. TRBV1 is labeled a pseudogene. The CDR3 spans 16 residues. The CDR3 region is CTSSQLQKRPQRTQYF. In DNA form, the CDR3 reads TGCACCAGCAGCCAACTACAGAAACGCCCCCAACGGACCCAGTACTTC.

This clone has only a few counts. V gene TRBV19 combines with J gene TRBJ1-2; perhaps TRBD1 as D (6 bases). Germline V gives CDR1 LNHDA, CDR2 SQIVND (reference sequence). V lost 5 bases and J 4 bases, leaving 14 bases between the germline ends. CDR3 length: 14 residues. The CDR3 DNA sequence: TGTGCCAGTAGTCTCTTGGACAGCCTCTATGGCTACACCTTC. It encodes CASSLLDSLYGYTF.

The rearrangement uses TRBV15 and TRBJ2-5; D might be TRBD1 (5 bases). From germline, CDR1 is LNHNV and CDR2 YYDKDF (reference sequence). V lost 1 base to trimming and J lost 3 bases, with 21 bases between them. The CDR3 length is 18 residues. The CDR3 protein is CATSRALRPPRGEETQYF. In nucleotides, the CDR3 is TGTGCCACCAGCAGAGCACTGAGGCCTCCTAGGGGCGAAGAGACCCAGTACTTC.

The V and J genes are TRBV6-5 and TRBJ1-1; TRBD1 agrees at 8 bases. The CDR3 loop spans 14 amino acids. The V gene end was trimmed by 4 bases and the J gene end by 5 bases; junction bases not matched to a gene: 6. Germline V gives CDR1 MNHEY, CDR2 SVGAGI. The CDR3 sequence is CASSSTGEGTEAFF. Here the CDR3 DNA reads TGTGCCAGCAGTTCGACAGGGGAGGGGACTGAAGCTTTCTTT.

This clone occurred once. The gene calls are TRBV7-2 and TRBJ2-7; D perhaps matches TRBD2 (7 bases). The V gene's germline CDR1 is SGHTA and CDR2 FQGNSA. The CDR3 is 12 amino acids. V lost 4 bases, J lost 10 bases, and 14 bases lay in between. The chain's CDR3 is CASSSQGGLQYF. In DNA, the CDR3 is TGTGCCAGCAGCTCACAGGGAGGGCTTCAGTACTTC.

Here the CDR3 DNA reads TGTGCCAGCTCACCCGGACAGGGGAAAGGGGACGAGCAGTACTTC. The encoded protein is CASSPGQGKGDEQYF. The chain couples TRBV18 to TRBJ2-7; the match to TRBD1 covers 9 bases. The length of the CDR3 is 15 residues. Trimming took 3 bases from V and 5 from J; bases not matched to a gene: 8. The germline CDR1 and CDR2 sequences are KGHSH and LQKENI.

This clone was picked up a small number of times. The chain uses TRBV7-9 and TRBJ1-5; 9 positions match TRBD1. Germline CDR1 and CDR2: SEHNR and FQNEAQ (reference sequence). The CDR3 sequence is 16 residues long. J was trimmed by 4 bases and V by 4 bases; bases with no gene match: 8. The CDR3 reads CASSSSGTGWNQPQHF. In DNA, the CDR3 is TGTGCCAGCAGCTCCTCGGGGACAGGGTGGAATCAGCCCCAGCATTTT.

The chain has TRBV2 and TRBJ2-1, with a weak D call TRBD1 (5 bases). Germline V CDR1 and CDR2: SNHLY, FYNNEI. The CDR3 runs to 12 residues. The germline V and J ends were trimmed by 5 bases and 7 bases, with 9 bases remaining between them. Here the CDR3 reads CASSLRVNEQFF. The CDR3 bases are TGTGCCAGCAGTCTCAGGGTTAATGAGCAGTTCTTC. Full variable domain (rest looked up from reference TRBV2 and TRBJ2-1): EPEVTQTPSHQVTQMGQEVILRCVPISNHLYFYWYRQILGQKVEFLVSFYNNEISEKSEIFDDQFSVERPDGSNFTLKIRSTKLEDSAMYFCASSLRVNEQFFGPGTRLTVL.

The V and J genes are TRBV6-6 and TRBJ1-1, with 10 bases fitting TRBD1. Germline CDR1 and CDR2: MNHNY and SVGAGI (reference sequence). The CDR3 is 12 residues long. Trimming at V came to 5 bases and at J to 10 bases, leaving 4 bases not matched to a gene. The CDR3 spells CASSDRGPGAFF. As DNA, the CDR3 is TGTGCCAGCAGTGACAGGGGGCCTGGAGCTTTCTTT.

With regard to this clone: Other DNA sequences from this sample encode an identical CDR3 as well. This chain uses TRBV15 with TRBJ1-1; D uncertain. CDR1 is LNHNV, CDR2 YYDKDF, per germline (reference sequence). This CDR3 has 13 residues. V was trimmed by 0 bases and J by 5 bases, leaving 7 bases between them. CDR3 nucleotides: TGTGCCACCAGCAGAGATCGCGTGACTGAAGCTTTCTTT. This gives the protein CATSRDRVTEAFF.

The J gene is TRBJ2-7, the V gene TRBV6-5; TRBD1 agrees at 9 bases. Germline loops: CDR1 MNHEY, CDR2 SVGAGI. CDR3 length: 14 amino acids. J gave up 6 bases and V 5 bases, and 8 bases lay outside the gene matches. Here the CDR3 DNA reads TGTGCCAGCAGTACTGGACAGGGGAGGCCCGAGCAGTACGTC. Its protein product is CASSTGQGRPEQYV.

The V call is TRBV29-1, the J call TRBJ2-1; 9 positions agree with TRBD2. The CDR3 loop spans 17 amino acids. Trimming cost V 6 bases and J 0 bases; bases outside gene matches: 12. Germline V CDR1 and CDR2: SQVTM, ANQGSEA. CDR3 sequence: CSVPGGSGRSSYNEQFF. The CDR3 coding sequence is TGCAGCGTCCCAGGGGGTAGCGGGAGATCCTCCTACAATGAGCAGTTCTTC.

The chain carries TRBV20-1 and TRBJ1-2; a weak D match, TRBD1 (6 bases). Germline V CDR1 and CDR2: DFQATT, SNEGSKA (reference sequence). The CDR3 consists of 11 residues. Trimming stripped 6 bases from V and 10 bases from J, with 15 bases between. CDR3 in DNA: TGCAGTGCCCTCCGGGGGGGGCCCTACACCTTC. This gives the protein CSALRGGPYTF.

The J gene is TRBJ2-7, the V gene TRBV10-3; the match to TRBD2 covers 10 bases. The CDR3 covers 13 residues. Germline CDR1 ENHRY, CDR2 SYGVKD. J was trimmed by 4 bases and V by 10 bases; bases with no gene match: 7. The CDR3 reads CATLAGEGYEQYF. In DNA, the CDR3 is TGTGCCACCCTAGCGGGAGAGGGTTACGAGCAGTACTTC.

The chain has TRBV7-2 and TRBJ2-3; 15 nucleotides line up with TRBD2. V shed 4 bases, J shed 14 bases, and the junction held 4 bases outside the gene matches. Germline CDR1 and CDR2: SGHTA and FQGNSA. This CDR3 comprises 13 residues. The CDR3 is CASSSGLAGGVYF. As DNA, the CDR3 is TGTGCCAGCAGCTCCGGACTAGCGGGAGGGGTGTATTTT.

The chain has TRBV7-6 and TRBJ2-3; 12 bases match TRBD2. The CDR3 length is 16 residues. The J segment lost 6 bases and the V segment lost 0 bases, leaving 4 bases of the junction unmatched. The germline V gene encodes CDR1 SGHVS and CDR2 FNYEAQ. DNA for the CDR3: TGTGCCAGCAGCTTAGCGACTAGCGGGAGCCCGGATACGCAGTATTTT. This sequence encodes CASSLATSGSPDTQYF.

The chain employs TRBV9 and TRBJ2-1; possible D gene TRBD1, 5 bases. This CDR3 spans 15 amino acids. Trimming cost V 4 bases and J 1 base, with 12 bases left between them. Germline loops: CDR1 SGDLS, CDR2 YYNGEE. The CDR3 DNA sequence: TGTGCCAGCAGCAGGACAAGGGCGTCCTACAATGAGCAGTTCTTC. This gives the protein CASSRTRASYNEQFF.

The chain couples TRBV6-5 to TRBJ2-1; TRBD1 agrees at 8 bases. This CDR3 contains 12 residues. Losses at the gene ends were 5 bases for V and 6 bases for J; bases not matched to a gene: 0. The germline CDR1 and CDR2 sequences are MNHEY and SVGAGI. The CDR3 here is CASSTGGNEQFF. CDR3 DNA sequence: TGTGCCAGCAGTACAGGGGGCAATGAGCAGTTCTTC.

This clone appeared once. The chain is built from TRBV7-9 and TRBJ2-1; 11 positions agree with TRBD2. This CDR3 is built from 20 residues. The junction had 17 bases not matched to a gene; V was cut back by 7 bases and J by 0 bases. Per the germline V gene, CDR1 is SEHNR and CDR2 is FQNEAQ (reference sequence). The CDR3 nucleotides are TGTGCCAGCACCCCCGGGACTAGCGGCTTAATACCTAGCTCCTACAATGAGCAGTTCTTC. Translating it yields CASTPGTSGLIPSSYNEQFF.

In this sample, this clone turned up a few times. V is TRBV5-4 and J is TRBJ2-1; 13 nucleotides align to TRBD2. The CDR3 contains 17 residues. V lost 0 bases, J lost 7 bases, and 7 bases stayed unmatched. Germline CDR1 SGHNT, CDR2 YYREEE (reference sequence). CDR3 region: CASSLGTSGGIPNEQFF. The CDR3 coding sequence is TGTGCCAGCAGCTTGGGGACTAGCGGGGGCATCCCTAATGAGCAGTTCTTC.

The genes are TRBV7-9 and TRBJ1-5; 10 positions agree with TRBD1. J gave up 2 bases and V 1 base, and 2 bases lay outside the gene matches. Germline V gene data show CDR1 as SEHNR and CDR2 as FQNEAQ (reference sequence). The CDR3 runs 16 residues. This chain's CDR3 is CASSLVTGGGNQPQHF. CDR3 DNA: TGTGCCAGCAGCTTAGTGACAGGGGGCGGCAATCAGCCCCAGCATTTT.

The rearrangement uses TRBV5-1 and TRBJ2-7; TRBD2 might be the D (6 bases). Germline loops: CDR1 SGHRS, CDR2 YFSETQ. V was shortened by 3 bases and J by 4 bases, with 20 bases between the two germline ends. This CDR3 contains 16 residues. The CDR3 DNA follows: TGCGCCAGCAGCTACCTAGGGGCCCCCGGGGGATACGAGCAGTACTTC. Protein product: CASSYLGAPGGYEQYF.

This chain links TRBV5-6 with TRBJ1-1, with a tentative D call TRBD1 (5 bases). With 3 bases removed from V and 9 bases from J, the gap between germline ends came to 21 bases. The CDR3 extends over 15 amino acids. From germline, CDR1 is SGHDT and CDR2 YYEEEE. In DNA form, the CDR3 reads TGTGCCAGCAGCTCGGCGAGGGGAGGGGCAGGGAAAGCTTTCTTT. It specifies CASSSARGGAGKAFF.

The V call is TRBV6-5, the J call TRBJ1-4, with 8 nucleotides matching TRBD1. The trim removed 11 bases at V and 5 bases at J, leaving 7 bases unmatched. The CDR3 length is 13 residues. From germline, CDR1 is MNHEY and CDR2 SVGAGI. The CDR3 bases are TGTGCCGGGCGACAGGGGCGAAATGAAAAACTGTTTTTT. Its protein product is CAGRQGRNEKLFF.

The chain has TRBV9 and TRBJ2-2, with D maybe TRBD1 (5 bases). The germline CDR1 and CDR2 sequences are SGDLS and YYNGEE. V was cut by 4 bases and J by 7 bases, with 11 bases left in between. The CDR3 has 13 amino acids. CDR3 nucleotide sequence: TGTGCCAGCAGCCCCAGGGTGGACGGGGAGCTGTTTTTT. Protein: CASSPRVDGELFF.

In this sample, this clone turned up once. J is TRBJ1-2 and V is TRBV30; D uncertain. Germline V gene lookup returns CDR1 GTSNPN and CDR2 SVGIG (reference sequence). This CDR3 region has 11 residues. The V end lost 3 bases, the J end lost 8 bases, and 10 bases lay between the germline ends. Here the CDR3 reads CAWRTPGGYTF. DNA for the CDR3: TGTGCCTGGAGGACGCCCGGGGGCTACACCTTC.

J is TRBJ2-1 and V is TRBV24-1, with D perhaps matching TRBD1 (5 bases). Trimming stripped 5 bases from V and 4 bases from J, with 14 bases between. This CDR3 region has 15 residues. The V gene's germline CDR1 is KGHDR and CDR2 SFDVKD. Here the CDR3 reads CATSVSDSYYNEQFF. The CDR3 region has the DNA TGTGCCACCAGTGTTAGTGACAGCTATTACAATGAGCAGTTCTTC.

There are a few counts of this clone. The rearrangement uses TRBV4-3 and TRBJ2-7, with 8 nucleotides matching TRBD2. The length of the CDR3 is 15 residues. V lost 3 bases and J lost 4; bases outside the gene matches: 8. The germline gives CDR1 LGHNA, CDR2 YSLEER. The CDR3 region is CASSHRAGVGYEQYF. The CDR3 region has the DNA TGCGCCAGCAGCCATAGAGCGGGAGTGGGGTACGAGCAGTACTTC.